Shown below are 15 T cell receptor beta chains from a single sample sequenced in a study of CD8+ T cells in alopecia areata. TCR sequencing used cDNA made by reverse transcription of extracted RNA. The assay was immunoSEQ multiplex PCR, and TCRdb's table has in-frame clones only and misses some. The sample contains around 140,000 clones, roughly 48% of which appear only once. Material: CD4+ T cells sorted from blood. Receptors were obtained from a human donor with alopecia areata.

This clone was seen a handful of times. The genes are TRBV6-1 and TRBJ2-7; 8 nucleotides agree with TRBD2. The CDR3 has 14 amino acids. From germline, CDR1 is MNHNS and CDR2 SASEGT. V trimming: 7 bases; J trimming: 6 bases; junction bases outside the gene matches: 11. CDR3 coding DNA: TGTGCCAGCACCAAAAGCGGGAGCGCGGTCGAGCAGTACTTC. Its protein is CASTKSGSAVEQYF.

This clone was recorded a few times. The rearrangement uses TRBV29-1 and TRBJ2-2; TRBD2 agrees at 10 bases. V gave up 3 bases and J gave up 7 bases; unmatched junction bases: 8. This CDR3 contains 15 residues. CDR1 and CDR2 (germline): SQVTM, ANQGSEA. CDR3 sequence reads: CSVESTSGIVGELFF. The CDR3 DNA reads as TGCAGCGTTGAGAGCACTAGCGGGATTGTCGGGGAGCTGTTTTTT.

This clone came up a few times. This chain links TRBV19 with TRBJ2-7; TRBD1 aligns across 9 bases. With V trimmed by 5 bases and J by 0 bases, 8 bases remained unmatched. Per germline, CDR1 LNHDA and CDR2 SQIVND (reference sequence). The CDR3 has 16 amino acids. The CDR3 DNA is TGTGCCAGTAGTCCTTCGGGGACAGGGATCTCCTACGAGCAGTACTTC. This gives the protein CASSPSGTGISYEQYF.

The CDR3 coding sequence is TGCGCCAGCAGCCCCCTCGGGGACGGCCTCACAGATACGCAGTATTTT. This gives the protein CASSPLGDGLTDTQYF. The rearrangement uses TRBV5-1 and TRBJ2-3; the D call may be TRBD1 or TRBD2 (5 bases each). The CDR3 loop spans 16 amino acids. From germline, CDR1 is SGHRS and CDR2 YFSETQ. Trimming removed 4 bases at V and 2 bases at J, with 17 bases between.

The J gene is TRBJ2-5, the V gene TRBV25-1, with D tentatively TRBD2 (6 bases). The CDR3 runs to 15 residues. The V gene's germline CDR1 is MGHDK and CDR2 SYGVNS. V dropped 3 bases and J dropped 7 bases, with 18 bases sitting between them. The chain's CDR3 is CASSDPAASARTQYF. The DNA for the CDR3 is TGTGCCAGCAGTGATCCCGCGGCTAGCGCGAGGACCCAGTACTTC.

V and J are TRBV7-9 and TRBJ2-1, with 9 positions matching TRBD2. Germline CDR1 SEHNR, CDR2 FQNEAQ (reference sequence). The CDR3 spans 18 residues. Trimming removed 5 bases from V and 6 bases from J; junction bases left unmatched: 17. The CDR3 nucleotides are TGTGCCAGCAGCCGAGGACTAGCGAGAGAAGGATTTAGCAATGAGCAGTTCTTC. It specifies CASSRGLAREGFSNEQFF.

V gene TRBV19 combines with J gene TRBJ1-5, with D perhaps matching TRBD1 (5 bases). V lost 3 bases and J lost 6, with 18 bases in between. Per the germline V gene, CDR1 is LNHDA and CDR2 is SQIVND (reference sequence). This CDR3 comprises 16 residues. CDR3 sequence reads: CASSIGQGVPLQPQHF. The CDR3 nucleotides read TGTGCCAGTAGTATCGGTCAGGGAGTTCCCCTTCAGCCCCAGCATTTT.

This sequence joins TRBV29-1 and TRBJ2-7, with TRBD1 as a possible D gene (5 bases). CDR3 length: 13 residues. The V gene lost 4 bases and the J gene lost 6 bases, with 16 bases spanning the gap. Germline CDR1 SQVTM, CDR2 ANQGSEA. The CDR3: CSVGSLAGPEQYF. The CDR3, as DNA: TGCAGCGTTGGTAGTCTCGCAGGGCCCGAGCAGTACTTC.

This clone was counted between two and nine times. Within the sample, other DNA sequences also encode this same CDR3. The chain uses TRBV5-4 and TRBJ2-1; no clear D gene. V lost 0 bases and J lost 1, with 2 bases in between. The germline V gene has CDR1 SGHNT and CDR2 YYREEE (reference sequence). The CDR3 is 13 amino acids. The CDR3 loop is CASSLVSYNEQFF. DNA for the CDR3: TGTGCCAGCAGCTTGGTTTCCTACAATGAGCAGTTCTTC.

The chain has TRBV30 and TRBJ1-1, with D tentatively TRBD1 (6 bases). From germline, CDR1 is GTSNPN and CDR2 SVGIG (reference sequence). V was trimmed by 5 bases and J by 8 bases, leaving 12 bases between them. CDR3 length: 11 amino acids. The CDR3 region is CAWSTTGEAFF. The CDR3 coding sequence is TGTGCCTGGTCTACGACAGGCGAAGCTTTCTTT.

CDR3 sequence: CASSPFRGRPQYEQFF. For the CDR3, the DNA is TGTGCCAGCAGTCCCTTTCGGGGGAGGCCGCAATATGAGCAGTTCTTC. This sequence joins TRBV27 and TRBJ2-1, with a possible D match to TRBD2 (6 bases). The CDR3 is 16 residues long. Germline V gene data show CDR1 as MNHEY and CDR2 as SMNVEV (reference sequence). The V end lost 5 bases, the J end lost 8 bases, and 22 bases lay between the germline ends.

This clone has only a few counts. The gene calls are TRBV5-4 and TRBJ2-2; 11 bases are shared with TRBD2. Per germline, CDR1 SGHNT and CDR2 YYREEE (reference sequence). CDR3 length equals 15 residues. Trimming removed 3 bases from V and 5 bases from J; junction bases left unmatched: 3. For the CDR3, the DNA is TGTGCCAGCAGCTCATGGACTAGCGGGACCGGGGAGCTGTTTTTT. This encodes CASSSWTSGTGELFF.

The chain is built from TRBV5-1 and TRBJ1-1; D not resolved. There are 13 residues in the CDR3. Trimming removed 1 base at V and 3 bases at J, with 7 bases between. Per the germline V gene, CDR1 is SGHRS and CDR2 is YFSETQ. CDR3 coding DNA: TGCGCCAGCAGCTTGAGCCAGGACACTGAAGCTTTCTTT. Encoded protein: CASSLSQDTEAFF.

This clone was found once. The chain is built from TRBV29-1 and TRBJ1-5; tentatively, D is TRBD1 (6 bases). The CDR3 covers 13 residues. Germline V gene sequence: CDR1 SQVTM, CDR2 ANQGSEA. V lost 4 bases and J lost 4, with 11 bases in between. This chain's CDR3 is CSVVQGLNQPQHF. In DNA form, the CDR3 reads TGCAGCGTTGTACAGGGATTGAATCAGCCCCAGCATTTT.

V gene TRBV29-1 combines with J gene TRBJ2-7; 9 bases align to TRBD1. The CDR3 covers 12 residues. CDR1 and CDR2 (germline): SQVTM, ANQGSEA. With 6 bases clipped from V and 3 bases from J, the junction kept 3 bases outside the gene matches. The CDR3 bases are TGCAGCGTAGGGACAGGGCGCTACGAGCAGTACTTC. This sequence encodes CSVGTGRYEQYF.